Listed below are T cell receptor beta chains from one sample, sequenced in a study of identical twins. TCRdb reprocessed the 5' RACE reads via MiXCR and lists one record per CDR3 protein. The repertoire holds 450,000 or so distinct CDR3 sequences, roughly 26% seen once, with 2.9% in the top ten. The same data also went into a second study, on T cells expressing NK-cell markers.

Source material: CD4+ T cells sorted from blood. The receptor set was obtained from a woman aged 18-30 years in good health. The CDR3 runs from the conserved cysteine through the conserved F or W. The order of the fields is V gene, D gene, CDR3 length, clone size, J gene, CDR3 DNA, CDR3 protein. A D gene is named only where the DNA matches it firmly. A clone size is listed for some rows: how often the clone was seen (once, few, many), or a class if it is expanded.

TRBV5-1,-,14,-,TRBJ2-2,TGCGCCAGCAGCTTGGAACAGGGAGGCGGGGAGCTGTTTTTT,CASSLEQGGGELFF
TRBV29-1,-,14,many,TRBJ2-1,TGCAGCGTTCGGGCAGGGAGGAATGTGGGTGAGCAGTTCTTC,CSVRAGRNVGEQFF
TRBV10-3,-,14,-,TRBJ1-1,TGTGCCATCGGTAGGACAGATATTAACACTGAAGCTTTCTTT,CAIGRTDINTEAFF
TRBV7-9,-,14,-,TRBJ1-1,TGTGCCAGCAGCCCAAAGGCCCTGAACACTGAAGCTTTCTTT,CASSPKALNTEAFF
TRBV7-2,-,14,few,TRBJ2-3,TGTGCCAGCAGCCAGAACGTAGTTGGGGATACGCAGTATTTT,CASSQNVVGDTQYF
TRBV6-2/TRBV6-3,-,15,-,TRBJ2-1,TGTGCCAGCAGCCTCCGGGCCATCTCCTACAATGAGCAGTTCTTC,CASSLRAISYNEQFF
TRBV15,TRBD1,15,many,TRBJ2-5,TGTGCCACCAGCGAGAGGGACAGGGGCAAAGAGACCCAGTACTTC,CATSERDRGKETQYF
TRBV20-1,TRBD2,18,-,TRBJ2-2,TGCAGTGCTAGAGACATGACTAGCGGGGGGGACTTAACCGGGGAGCTGTTTTTT,CSARDMTSGGDLTGELFF
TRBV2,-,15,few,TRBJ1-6,TGTGCCAGCAGTGTAAACAGCAATTCCAATTCACCCCTCCACTTT,CASSVNSNSNSPLHF
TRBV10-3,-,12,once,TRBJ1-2,TGTGCCATCACGGCAGGAGGCTATGGCTACACCTTC,CAITAGGYGYTF
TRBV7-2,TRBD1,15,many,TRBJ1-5,TGTGCCAGCAGCCCGAAGACAGGGGGCTATCAGCCCCAGCATTTT,CASSPKTGGYQPQHF
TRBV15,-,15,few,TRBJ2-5,TGTGCCACCAGCAGAGATCAGGGACAAGGAGAGACCCAGTACTTC,CATSRDQGQGETQYF
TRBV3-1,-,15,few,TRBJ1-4,TGTGCCAGCAGCCAGCGGGGTTACTCTAATGAAAAACTGTTTTTT,CASSQRGYSNEKLFF
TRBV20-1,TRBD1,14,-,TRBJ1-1,TGCAGTGCCTCCCGTGGGACAGGGGGTACTGAAGCTTTCTTT,CSASRGTGGTEAFF
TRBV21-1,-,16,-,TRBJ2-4,TGTGCCAGCACTAAAGTGAGGCCCCTGAAGAAAAACATTCAGTACTTC,CASTKVRPLKKNIQYF
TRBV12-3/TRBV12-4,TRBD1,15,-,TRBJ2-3,TGTGCCAGCAGTTTGAGGGGGCTCCGCACAGATACGCAGTATTTT,CASSLRGLRTDTQYF
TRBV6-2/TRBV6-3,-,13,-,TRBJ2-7,TGTGCCAGCCGACGATCGTCCTCCTACGAGCAGTACTTC,CASRRSSSYEQYF
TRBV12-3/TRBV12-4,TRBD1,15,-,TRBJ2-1,TGTGCCAGCAGGGGGACCGGGACAGGGTTCTATGAGCAGTTCTTC,CASRGTGTGFYEQFF
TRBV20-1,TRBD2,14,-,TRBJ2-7,TGCAGTGCTAGAGGACTAGCGCACTCCTACGAGCAGTACTTC,CSARGLAHSYEQYF
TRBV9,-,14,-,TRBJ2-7,TGTGCCAGCAGCGTAGATCGGAGGACCTACGAGCAGTACTTC,CASSVDRRTYEQYF
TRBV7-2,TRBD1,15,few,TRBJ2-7,TGTGCCAGCAAAAACGGGCGGACAGGGGCCTACGAGCAGTACTTC,CASKNGRTGAYEQYF
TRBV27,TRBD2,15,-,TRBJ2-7,TGTGCCAGCAGTTTACTAGCGGGAGTGTCCTACGAGCAGTACTTC,CASSLLAGVSYEQYF
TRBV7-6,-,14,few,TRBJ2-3,TGTGCCAGCAGCTTAGTTGGGAGAGGAGATACGCAGTATTTT,CASSLVGRGDTQYF
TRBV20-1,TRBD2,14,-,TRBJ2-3,TGCAGTGCGGGGAGACTAGCGGGAGGGGATACGCAGTATTTT,CSAGRLAGGDTQYF
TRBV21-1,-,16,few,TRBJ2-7,TGTGCCAGCAGCAATGGCGGAGGCGGGAGTGCCCACGAGCAGTACTTC,CASSNGGGGSAHEQYF
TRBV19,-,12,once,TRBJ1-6,TGTGCCAGTACAGGGGAGAATTCACCCCTCCACTTT,CASTGENSPLHF
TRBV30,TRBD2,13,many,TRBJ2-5,TGTGCCTGGAGGGCGGGAGCGGAAGAGACCCAGTACTTC,CAWRAGAEETQYF
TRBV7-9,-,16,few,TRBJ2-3,TGTGCCAGCAGCTTATACGTCCGGGGGCAACAAGATACGCAGTATTTT,CASSLYVRGQQDTQYF
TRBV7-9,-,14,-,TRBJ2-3,TGTGCCAGCAGCCCTACTCAGGTCACAGATACGCAGTATTTT,CASSPTQVTDTQYF
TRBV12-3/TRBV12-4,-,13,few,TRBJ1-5,TGTGCCAGCAGCGAGGGGACGTATCAGCCCCAGCATTTT,CASSEGTYQPQHF
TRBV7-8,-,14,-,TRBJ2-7,TGTGCCAGCAGCTTAGAGGTCAGGTTGACCGAGCAGTACTTC,CASSLEVRLTEQYF
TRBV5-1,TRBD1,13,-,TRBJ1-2,TGCGCCAGCAGCCTTGACAGGGTCTATGGCTACACCTTC,CASSLDRVYGYTF
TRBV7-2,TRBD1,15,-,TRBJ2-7,TGTGCCAGCAGCGAAGACTCCGGGACAGGGTCCGAGCAGTACTTC,CASSEDSGTGSEQYF
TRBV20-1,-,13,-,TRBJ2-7,TGCAGTGCTAGCACCTACACAGGGAGCGAGCAGTACTTC,CSASTYTGSEQYF
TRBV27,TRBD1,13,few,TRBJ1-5,TGTGCCAGCTGTTCTAGGGGGCATGAGCCCCAGCATTTT,CASCSRGHEPQHF
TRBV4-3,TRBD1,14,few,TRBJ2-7,TGCGCCAGCAGCTTAGACAGGGGCCCGGACGAGCAGTACTTC,CASSLDRGPDEQYF
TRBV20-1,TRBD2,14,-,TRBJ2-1,TGCAGTGCATACTCTAGCGGCACTTACAATGAGCAGTTCTTC,CSAYSSGTYNEQFF
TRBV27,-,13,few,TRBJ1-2,TGTGCCAGCAGTTATTGGCCCGGGGAAGGCTACACCTTC,CASSYWPGEGYTF
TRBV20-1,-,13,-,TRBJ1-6,TGCAGTGCTAGACCATCCTACAGCTCACCCCTCCACTTT,CSARPSYSSPLHF
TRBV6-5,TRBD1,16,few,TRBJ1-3,TGTGCCAGCAGTTACTCGGGACAGGGACCTGGAAACACCATATATTTT,CASSYSGQGPGNTIYF